Shown below are 30 T cell receptor beta chains from a single sample sequenced in a study of blood T cells in healthy people across ages. Combining a sample-barcoded 5' primer with a J-beta primer mix, a second PCR ran for about 7 to 11 cycles. A single record per CDR3 protein comes from TCRdb applying MiXCR to the 5' RACE reads. The top ten clones hold roughly 13% of a sample with some 900,000 distinct CDR3 sequences, 45% to 50% of them seen once. Sample: blood. These receptors all come from a man aged 30-40 years in good health.

The J gene is TRBJ2-3, the V gene TRBV5-1; a weak D match, TRBD2 (5 bases). There are 13 residues in the CDR3. The V and J ends lost 3 bases and 6 bases respectively, with 11 bases between them. CDR1 SGHRS and CDR2 YFSETQ come from the germline V gene. CDR3 sequence reads: CASSSTSSDTQYF. CDR3 DNA sequence: TGCGCCAGCAGCTCAACTAGTTCCGATACGCAGTATTTT.

The chain couples TRBV29-1 to TRBJ2-1; TRBD1 matches 7 bases. This CDR3 has 14 residues. After removal of 1 base from V and 6 bases from J, the junction contained 6 bases not matched to a gene. CDR1 and CDR2 from the germline V gene are SQVTM and ANQGSEA. The CDR3 protein is CSVEGQGVSNEQFF. Here the CDR3 DNA reads TGCAGCGTTGAAGGGCAGGGGGTCAGCAATGAGCAGTTCTTC.

In its sample, this clonotype was seen a few times. This chain links TRBV29-1 with TRBJ2-3, with 8 bases matching TRBD1. The CDR3 is made up of 14 amino acids. Per germline, CDR1 SQVTM and CDR2 ANQGSEA. With 4 bases clipped from V and 5 bases from J, the junction kept 8 bases outside the gene matches. The CDR3 sequence is CSVVPQGVQDTQYF. The CDR3 region has the DNA TGCAGCGTTGTACCACAGGGGGTGCAAGATACGCAGTATTTT.

This clonotype was counted a few times. The chain links TRBV28 to TRBJ2-1, with 12 bases aligning to TRBD2. There are 12 residues in the CDR3. V was pared by 6 bases and J by 12 bases, with 3 bases of the junction left unmatched. The germline CDR1 and CDR2 sequences are MDHEN and SYDVKM. CDR3 residues: CASSLLAGGQFF. In nucleotides, the CDR3 is TGTGCCAGCAGCCTACTAGCGGGGGGGCAGTTCTTC.

The rearrangement uses TRBV3-1 and TRBJ2-5; TRBD2 is a possible D gene (6 bases). The CDR3 loop spans 16 amino acids. CDR1 is LGHDT, CDR2 YNNKEL, per germline (reference sequence). V dropped 0 bases and J dropped 2 bases, with 13 bases sitting between them. Here the CDR3 DNA reads TGTGCCAGCAGCCAAGATAGCGGTGAATTACAAGAGACCCAGTACTTC. Its translation: CASSQDSGELQETQYF.

The CDR3 region is CASSEPSVTQYF. Here the CDR3 DNA reads TGTGCCAGCAGTGAGCCTTCCGTTACGCAGTATTTT. The chain links TRBV2 to TRBJ2-3; no definite D call. In germline, CDR1 is SNHLY, CDR2 FYNNEI. The CDR3 loop spans 12 amino acids. Between the trimmed V and J ends, which lost 3 bases and 8 bases, there was a span of 9 bases.

This clonotype is a singleton in its sample. The V gene is TRBV5-1, the J gene TRBJ2-5, with D possibly TRBD1 on 5 matching bases. V lost 5 bases and J 1 base, leaving 9 bases between the germline ends. This CDR3 is 13 amino acids long. Germline-derived CDR1 and CDR2 are SGHRS and YFSETQ. CDR3 protein: CASRVTAQETQYF. CDR3 sequence (DNA): TGCGCCAGCAGGGTGACAGCCCAAGAGACCCAGTACTTC.

The V and J genes are TRBV25-1 and TRBJ2-5; 9 bases match TRBD1. The J call is in doubt because the DNA end fits TRBJ2-4 better. The CDR3 consists of 14 residues. From germline, CDR1 is MGHDK and CDR2 SYGVNS. The CDR3 loop is CASRDRGKKNIQYF. CDR3 coding DNA: TGTGCCAGCAGGGACAGGGGTAAGAAAAACATTCAGTACTTC.

The chain uses TRBV7-2 and TRBJ1-5, with D maybe TRBD1 (5 bases). CDR3 length equals 13 residues. With 7 bases removed from V and 7 bases from J, the gap between germline ends came to 14 bases. Germline V gene sequence: CDR1 SGHTA, CDR2 FQGNSA. CDR3 bases: TGTGCCAGCACCCTGGGGGGAATCCAGCCCCAGCATTTT. Amino acid sequence: CASTLGGIQPQHF.

A remark on this clonotype: Germline and junction disagree at one end, which may indicate a read error. The V gene is TRBV7-2, the J gene TRBJ2-1, with 9 nucleotides matching TRBD1. CDR1 and CDR2 (germline): SGHTA, FQGNSA. This CDR3 is built from 15 residues. CDR3 in DNA: TGTGCCAGCAGCTTTACAGGGGGCGCGAACAATAAGCAGTTCTTC. As protein: CASSFTGGANNKQFF.

The chain employs TRBV20-1 and TRBJ2-7; TRBD2 aligns across 9 bases. V lost 0 bases to trimming and J lost 5 bases; unmatched junction nucleotides: 11. The CDR3 sequence is 16 residues long. CDR1 is DFQATT, CDR2 SNEGSKA, per germline (reference sequence). This chain's CDR3 is CSARDLSGTSRNEQYF. The CDR3 region has the DNA TGCAGTGCTAGAGATTTATCCGGGACTAGCAGGAACGAGCAGTACTTC.

This clonotype was counted between two and nine times. This chain uses TRBV27 with TRBJ1-5, with D maybe TRBD1 (5 bases). Germline-derived CDR1 and CDR2 are MNHEY and SMNVEV (reference sequence). This CDR3 contains 15 residues. Trimming cost V 6 bases and J 1 base, with 13 bases left between them. The DNA for the CDR3 is TGTGCCAGCAGGAATGAGGGGTTAAGCAATCAGCCCCAGCATTTT. Amino acids: CASRNEGLSNQPQHF.

This chain joins TRBV3-1 and TRBJ2-5; D is unclear. The DNA end is more similar to TRBJ2-1, so the J call may be wrong. The CDR3 runs 16 residues. Looked up from germline, CDR1 is LGHDT and CDR2 is YNNKEL (reference sequence). The CDR3 sequence: CASSQGRTGGQETQFF. DNA of the CDR3: TGTGCCAGCAGCCAAGGAAGAACTGGCGGCCAAGAGACCCAGTTCTTC.

A word on this clonotype: With a much larger clone just one base away, this may be a read error. The chain is built from TRBV5-1 and TRBJ2-1; D call uncertain. Germline CDR1 SGHRS, CDR2 YFSETQ. The CDR3 has 13 amino acids. The CDR3 DNA sequence: TGCACCAGCAGCTTTGCAGGCAACAATGAGCAGTTCTTC. This translates into CTSSFAGNNEQFF.

The chain recombines TRBV20-1 with TRBJ1-1; TRBD1 matches at 9 bases. J was trimmed by 0 bases and V by 1 base; bases with no gene match: 3. In germline, CDR1 is DFQATT, CDR2 SNEGSKA (reference sequence). This CDR3 region has 15 residues. In DNA, the CDR3 is TGCAGTGCTAGAGGCCGGGACAGGGTGAACACTGAAGCTTTCTTT. It translates to CSARGRDRVNTEAFF.

The genes are TRBV28 and TRBJ2-7; no clear D. From germline, CDR1 is MDHEN and CDR2 SYDVKM. V was clipped by 2 bases and J by 5 bases, with 16 bases between them. The CDR3 totals 15 residues. For the CDR3, the DNA is TGTGCCAGCAGTTTAATCGTCCCATCATGGAACGAGCAGTACTTC. Translation: CASSLIVPSWNEQYF.

This clonotype showed up just a few times. The V gene is TRBV30, the J gene TRBJ2-3; no firm D call. V lost 0 bases and J 0 bases, leaving 13 bases between the germline ends. Germline loops: CDR1 GTSNPN, CDR2 SVGIG (reference sequence). The CDR3 contains 16 residues. The CDR3 loop reads CAWSVYTVTSTDTQYF. CDR3 DNA: TGTGCCTGGAGTGTCTATACAGTGACTAGCACAGATACGCAGTATTTT.

This clonotype has only a few counts. V is TRBV12-3 or TRBV12-4 and J is TRBJ2-3; 8 bases map to TRBD2. This CDR3 has 15 residues. The ends lost 6 bases at V and 7 bases at J; junction bases unmatched: 12. The CDR3 loop reads CASSRRGLAVHTQYF. CDR3 DNA sequence: TGTGCCAGCAGCCGCCGAGGACTAGCAGTCCATACGCAGTATTTT.

This chain uses TRBV7-2 with TRBJ2-5, with 7 bases fitting TRBD2. V was clipped by 2 bases and J by 11 bases; unmatched bases: 17. In germline, CDR1 is SGHTA, CDR2 FQGNSA. This CDR3 region has 16 residues. For the CDR3, the DNA is TGTGCCAGCAGCTTACGACGGGGGGAGCTTTCGGAAGAGCAGTACTTC. It yields the protein CASSLRRGELSEEQYF.

This chain joins TRBV6-2 or TRBV6-3 and TRBJ2-4; D gene unclear. With the DNA end fitting TRBJ2-7 better, the J assignment may be wrong. Germline-derived CDR1 and CDR2 are MNHEY and SVGEGT. This CDR3 has 13 amino acids. This CDR3 is CASSYRNYYEQYF. The DNA for the CDR3 is TGTGCCAGCAGTTACCGAAATTACTACGAGCAGTACTTC.

This chain joins TRBV5-4 and TRBJ2-5; 8 bases agree with TRBD1. With V trimmed by 1 base and J by 5 bases, 7 bases remained unmatched. The germline gives CDR1 SGHNT, CDR2 YYREEE (reference sequence). The CDR3 is made up of 15 amino acids. The CDR3 DNA reads TGTGCCAGCAGCTTGAATACAGGGGGTATGGAGACCCAGTACTTC. As protein: CASSLNTGGMETQYF.

CDR3 protein: CASSLGYLVVGANVLTF. In nucleotides, the CDR3 is TGTGCCAGCAGCTTAGGATATCTGGTGGTAGGGGCCAACGTCCTGACTTTC. The chain joins TRBV7-2 to TRBJ2-6, with unresolved D. Per germline, CDR1 SGHTA and CDR2 FQGNSA. This CDR3 is built from 17 residues. Trimming cost V 1 base and J 4 bases, with 14 bases left between them.

This chain links TRBV20-1 with TRBJ2-5; 7 bases line up with TRBD2. The V segment lost 0 bases and the J segment 5 bases; nucleotides outside the gene matches: 6. Per the germline V gene, CDR1 is DFQATT and CDR2 is SNEGSKA (reference sequence). This CDR3 spans 14 amino acids. The CDR3 region has the DNA TGCAGTGCTAGAGATCGGATGGGAGGGGAGACCCAGTACTTC. Its protein is CSARDRMGGETQYF.

The chain combines TRBV24-1 with TRBJ2-5; 9 bases line up with TRBD2. Germline V CDR1 and CDR2: KGHDR, SFDVKD. CDR3 length equals 16 residues. The ends lost 3 bases at V and 5 bases at J; junction bases unmatched: 9. Here the CDR3 reads CATSDQPGLAWETQYF. CDR3 DNA sequence: TGTGCCACCAGTGATCAACCGGGACTAGCCTGGGAGACCCAGTACTTC.

The gene calls are TRBV6-2 or TRBV6-3 and TRBJ1-5; 7 positions match TRBD1. Germline V gene lookup returns CDR1 MNHEY and CDR2 SVGEGT. V trimming: 6 bases; J trimming: 6 bases; junction bases outside the gene matches: 14. The CDR3 is made up of 16 amino acids. The CDR3 here is CASRSGTALGGQPQHF. The CDR3 bases are TGTGCCAGCAGATCCGGGACAGCCCTTGGAGGTCAGCCCCAGCATTTT.

In nucleotides, the CDR3 is TGCAGCGTTCGGACAGCAACTAATGAAAAACTGTTTTTT. This encodes CSVRTATNEKLFF. The rearrangement uses TRBV29-1 and TRBJ1-4; possible D gene TRBD1, 6 bases. This CDR3 comprises 13 residues. CDR1 and CDR2 (germline): SQVTM, ANQGSEA. Trimming removed 5 bases at V and 0 bases at J, with 7 bases between.

A word on this clonotype: A read error is possible here, since a much larger clone lies one base away. V usage is TRBV6-1 and J usage is TRBJ2-3; the D call may be TRBD1 or TRBD2 (7 bases each). The germline V gene has CDR1 MNHNS and CDR2 SASEGT. V was shortened by 3 bases and J by 2 bases, with 15 bases between the two germline ends. The CDR3 extends over 16 amino acids. CDR3 in amino acids: CASSEPPGGDTDTQYF. CDR3 DNA sequence: TGTGCCAGCAGTGAGCCCCCAGGGGGGGACACAGATACGCAGTATTTT.

This clonotype showed up many times. The V and J genes are TRBV4-2 and TRBJ2-3; 7 bases agree with TRBD1. V lost 3 bases to trimming and J lost 4 bases; unmatched junction nucleotides: 7. The CDR3 is made up of 15 amino acids. Germline V CDR1 and CDR2: LGHNA, YNFKEQ. The CDR3 here is CASSQEWTGPDTQYF. Here the CDR3 DNA reads TGTGCCAGCAGCCAGGAATGGACAGGACCAGATACGCAGTATTTT.

This clonotype was observed at least ten times. This rearrangement joins TRBV5-5 to TRBJ2-4, with 7 bases that match TRBD1. The J segment lost 7 bases and the V segment lost 8 bases, leaving 9 bases of the junction unmatched. Germline V gene data show CDR1 as SGHKS and CDR2 as YYEKEE (reference sequence). The CDR3 has 13 amino acids. In DNA form, the CDR3 reads TGTGCCAGAAAAAAGACAGGGCCTAACATTCAGTACTTC. Translated: CARKKTGPNIQYF.

This clonotype was seen a few times. The rearrangement joins TRBV4-1 to TRBJ2-7; 13 positions match TRBD2. Germline assignment: CDR1 MGHRA and CDR2 YSYEKL. The V and J ends lost 3 bases and 4 bases, in that order; junction bases with no gene match: 6. There are 16 residues in the CDR3. CDR3 DNA: TGCGCCAGCAGCCAGAGGACTAGCGGGGGATTGTACGAGCAGTACTTC. Encoded protein: CASSQRTSGGLYEQYF.